The clone carrying this TCR beta chain came up a few times. Its antigen is not identified. The CDR3 runs 14 residues. Germline assignment: CDR1 SGHRS and CDR2 YFSETQ. V shed 3 bases and J 6 bases; nucleotides not matched to a gene: 1. Sequenced by immunoSEQ multiplex PCR; TCRdb stores in-frame clones only, minus some. The sample carries several thousand clones, 81% recorded once. This sample stems from a study of T cell clones after liver transplantation. The wider study: Liver transplant recipients had immunosuppression withdrawal attempted within 2 years. Standard immunosuppression, with no induction, continued until 12-24 months after transplant. Timepoints were pre-transplant, pre-withdrawal, and after withdrawal was completed or failed. The study, taken as a whole, reports: Low donor cell numbers restricted donor-reactive repertoire measurement in a couple of subjects.

The specimen comprised CD8+ T cells from blood, sampled before liver transplant. The TCR originated in a human donor who received a liver transplant. V gene TRBV5-1 combines with J gene TRBJ2-7; TRBD2 matches 15 bases. The CDR3 region is CASSSGLAGGEQYF. In DNA form, the CDR3 reads TGCGCCAGCAGCTCGGGACTAGCGGGAGGCGAGCAGTACTTC.